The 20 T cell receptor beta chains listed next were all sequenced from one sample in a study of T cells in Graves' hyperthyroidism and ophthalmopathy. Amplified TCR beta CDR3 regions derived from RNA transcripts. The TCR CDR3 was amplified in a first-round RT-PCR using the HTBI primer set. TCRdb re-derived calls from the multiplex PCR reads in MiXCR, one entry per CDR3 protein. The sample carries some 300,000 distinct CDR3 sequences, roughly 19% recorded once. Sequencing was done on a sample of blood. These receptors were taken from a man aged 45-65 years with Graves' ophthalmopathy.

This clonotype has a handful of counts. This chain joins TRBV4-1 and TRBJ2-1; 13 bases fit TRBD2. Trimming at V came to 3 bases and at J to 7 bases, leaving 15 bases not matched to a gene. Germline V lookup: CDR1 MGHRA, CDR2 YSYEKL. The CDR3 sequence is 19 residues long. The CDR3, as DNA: TGCGCCAGCAGCCACCGGACTAGCGGGAGTACCTCCCAGGCGAATGAGCAGTTCTTC. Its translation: CASSHRTSGSTSQANEQFF.

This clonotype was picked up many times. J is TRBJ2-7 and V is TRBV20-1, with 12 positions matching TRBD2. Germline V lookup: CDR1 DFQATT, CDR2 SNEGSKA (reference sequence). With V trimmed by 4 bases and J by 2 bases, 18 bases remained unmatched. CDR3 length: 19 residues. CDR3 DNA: TGCAGTGCTAACAACCGAGTGGGACTAGCGGGCCAGGACACCTACGAGCAGTACTTC. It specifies CSANNRVGLAGQDTYEQYF.

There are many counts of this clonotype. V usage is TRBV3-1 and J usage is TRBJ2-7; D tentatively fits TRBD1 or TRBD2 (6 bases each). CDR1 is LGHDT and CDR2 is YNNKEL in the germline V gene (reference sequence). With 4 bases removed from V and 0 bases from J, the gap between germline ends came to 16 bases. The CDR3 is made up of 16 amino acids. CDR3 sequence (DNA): TGTGCCAGCAGCCCACCTGGGGGGCCCAGCTCCTACGAGCAGTACTTC. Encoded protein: CASSPPGGPSSYEQYF.

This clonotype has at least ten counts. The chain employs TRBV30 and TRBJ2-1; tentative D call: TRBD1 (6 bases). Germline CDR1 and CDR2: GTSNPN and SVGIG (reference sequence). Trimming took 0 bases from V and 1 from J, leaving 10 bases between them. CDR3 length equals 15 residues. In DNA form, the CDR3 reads TGTGCCTGGAGTGTGCGACAGGTTTCCTACAATGAGCAGTTCTTC. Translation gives CAWSVRQVSYNEQFF.

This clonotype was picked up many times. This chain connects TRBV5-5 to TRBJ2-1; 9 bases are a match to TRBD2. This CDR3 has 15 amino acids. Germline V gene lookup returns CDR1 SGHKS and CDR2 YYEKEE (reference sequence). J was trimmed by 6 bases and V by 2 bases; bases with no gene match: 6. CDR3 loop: CASSLSKREVNEQFF. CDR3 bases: TGTGCCAGCAGCTTAAGTAAGCGGGAGGTCAATGAGCAGTTCTTC.

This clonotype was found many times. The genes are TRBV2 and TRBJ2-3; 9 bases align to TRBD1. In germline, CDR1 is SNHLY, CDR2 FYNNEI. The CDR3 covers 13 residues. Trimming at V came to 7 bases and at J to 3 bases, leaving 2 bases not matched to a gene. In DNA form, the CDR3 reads TGTGCCAGCAATGGACAGGGGACAGATACGCAGTATTTT. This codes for CASNGQGTDTQYF.

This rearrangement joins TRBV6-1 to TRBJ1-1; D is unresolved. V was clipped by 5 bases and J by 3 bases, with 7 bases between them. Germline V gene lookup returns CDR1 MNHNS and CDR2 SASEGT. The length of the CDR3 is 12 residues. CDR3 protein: CASSKTYTEAFF. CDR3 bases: TGTGCCAGCAGTAAAACGTACACTGAAGCTTTCTTT.

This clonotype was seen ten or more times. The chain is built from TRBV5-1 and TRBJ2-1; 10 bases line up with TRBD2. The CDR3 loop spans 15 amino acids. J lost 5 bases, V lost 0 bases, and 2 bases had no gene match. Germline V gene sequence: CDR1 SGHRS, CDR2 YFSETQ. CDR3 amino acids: CASSLVLAGDNEQFF. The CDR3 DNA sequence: TGCGCCAGCAGCTTGGTGCTAGCGGGGGACAATGAGCAGTTCTTC.

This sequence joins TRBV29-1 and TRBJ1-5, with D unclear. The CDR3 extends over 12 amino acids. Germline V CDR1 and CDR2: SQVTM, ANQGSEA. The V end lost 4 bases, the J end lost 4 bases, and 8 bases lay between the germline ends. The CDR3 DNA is TGCAGCGTTGGCAGAGATAATCAGCCCCAGCATTTT. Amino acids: CSVGRDNQPQHF. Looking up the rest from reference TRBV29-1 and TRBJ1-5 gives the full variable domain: SAVISQKPSRDICQRGTSLTIQCQVDSQVTMMFWYRQQPGQSLTLIATANQGSEATYESGFVIDKFPISRPNLTFSTLTVSNMSPEDSSIYLCSVGRDNQPQHFGDGTRLSIL.

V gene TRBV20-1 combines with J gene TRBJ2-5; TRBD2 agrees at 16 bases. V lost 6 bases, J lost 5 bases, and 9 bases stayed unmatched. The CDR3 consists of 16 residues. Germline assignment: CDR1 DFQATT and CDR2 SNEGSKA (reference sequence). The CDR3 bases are TGCAGTGCCGAAGCCGGGACTAGCGGGAGGGGGGAGACCCAGTACTTC. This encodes CSAEAGTSGRGETQYF.

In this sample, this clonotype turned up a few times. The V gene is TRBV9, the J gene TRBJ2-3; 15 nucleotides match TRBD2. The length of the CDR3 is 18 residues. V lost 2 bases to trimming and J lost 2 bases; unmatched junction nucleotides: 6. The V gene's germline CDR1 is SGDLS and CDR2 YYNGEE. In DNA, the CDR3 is TGTGCCAGCAGCGTGGGACTAGCGGGAGGCGGTAACACAGATACGCAGTATTTT. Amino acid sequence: CASSVGLAGGGNTDTQYF.

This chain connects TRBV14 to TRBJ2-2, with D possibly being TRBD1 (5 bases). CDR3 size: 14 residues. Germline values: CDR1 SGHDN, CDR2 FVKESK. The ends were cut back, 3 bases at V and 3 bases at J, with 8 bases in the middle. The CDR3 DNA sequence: TGTGCCAGCAGCCAGGGGCCTTACACCGGGGAGCTGTTTTTT. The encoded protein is CASSQGPYTGELFF.

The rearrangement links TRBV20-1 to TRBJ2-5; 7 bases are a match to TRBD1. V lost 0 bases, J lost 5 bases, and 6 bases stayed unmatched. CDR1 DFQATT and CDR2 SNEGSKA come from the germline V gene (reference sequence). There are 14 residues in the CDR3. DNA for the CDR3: TGCAGTGCTAGAGAAGGGGGCGCGTATGAGACCCAGTACTTC. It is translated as CSAREGGAYETQYF.

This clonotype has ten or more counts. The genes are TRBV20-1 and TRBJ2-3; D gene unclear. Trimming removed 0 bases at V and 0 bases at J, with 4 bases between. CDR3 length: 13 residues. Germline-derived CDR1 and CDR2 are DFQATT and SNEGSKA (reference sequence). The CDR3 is CSARETSTDTQYF. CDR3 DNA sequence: TGCAGTGCTAGAGAGACTAGCACAGATACGCAGTATTTT.

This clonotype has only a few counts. CDR3 sequence: CASSPRMGGSYEQYF. DNA of the CDR3: TGTGCCAGCAGTCCCCGCATGGGGGGATCCTACGAGCAGTACTTC. The V gene is TRBV25-1, the J gene TRBJ2-7; D might be TRBD2 (6 bases). The CDR3 runs 15 residues. Trimming cost V 5 bases and J 1 base, with 15 bases left between them. In germline, CDR1 is MGHDK, CDR2 SYGVNS.

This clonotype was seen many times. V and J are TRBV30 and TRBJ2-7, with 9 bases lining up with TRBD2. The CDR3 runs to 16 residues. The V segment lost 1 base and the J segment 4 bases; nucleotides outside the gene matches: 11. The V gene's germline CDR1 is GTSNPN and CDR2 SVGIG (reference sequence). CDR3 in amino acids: CAWSGGGLANYYEQYF. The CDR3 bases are TGTGCCTGGAGTGGGGGAGGACTAGCGAACTATTACGAGCAGTACTTC.

The CDR3 spells CASSPGQGATDTQYF. DNA of the CDR3: TGCGCCAGCAGCCCGGGACAGGGGGCGACAGATACGCAGTATTTT. The chain combines TRBV5-1 with TRBJ2-3, with 12 bases identical to TRBD1. With 4 bases clipped from V and 3 bases from J, the junction kept 3 bases outside the gene matches. The CDR3 is 15 residues long. Germline loops: CDR1 SGHRS, CDR2 YFSETQ. The whole variable domain, remainder taken from reference TRBV5-1 and TRBJ2-3, is KAGVTQTPRYLIKTRGQQVTLSCSPISGHRSVSWYQQTPGQGLQFLFEYFSETQRNKGNFPGRFSGRQFSNSRSEMNVSTLELGDSALYLCASSPGQGATDTQYFGPGTRLTVL.

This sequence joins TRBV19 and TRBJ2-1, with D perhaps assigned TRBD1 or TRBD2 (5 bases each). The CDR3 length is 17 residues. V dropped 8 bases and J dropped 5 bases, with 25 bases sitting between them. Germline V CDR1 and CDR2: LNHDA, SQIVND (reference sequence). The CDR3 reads CASQTAAGTPRDNEQFF. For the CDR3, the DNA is TGTGCCAGTCAAACCGCTGCCGGGACCCCACGAGACAATGAGCAGTTCTTC.

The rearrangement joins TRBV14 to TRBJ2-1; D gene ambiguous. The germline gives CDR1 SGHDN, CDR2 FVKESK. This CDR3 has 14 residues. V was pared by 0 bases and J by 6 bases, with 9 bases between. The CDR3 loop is CASSQEWLSNEQFF. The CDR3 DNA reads TGTGCCAGCAGCCAAGAGTGGTTGAGCAATGAGCAGTTCTTC.

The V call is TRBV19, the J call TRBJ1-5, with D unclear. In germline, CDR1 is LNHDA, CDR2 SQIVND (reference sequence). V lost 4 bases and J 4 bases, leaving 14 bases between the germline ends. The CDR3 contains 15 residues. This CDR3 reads CASSTSTTRNQPQHF. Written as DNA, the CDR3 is TGTGCCAGTAGTACCTCGACAACTAGGAATCAGCCCCAGCATTTT.